Listed below are T cell receptor beta chains from one sample, sequenced in a study of blood T cells in healthy people across ages. TCRdb processed the 5' RACE reads anew with MiXCR; each CDR3 protein has one entry. The profile shows about 1,800,000 distinct CDR3 sequences, 28% of them singletons. The source material was blood. The receptor set was obtained from a woman in her twenties or thirties in good health. The CDR3 runs from the conserved cysteine through the conserved F or W. A D gene is named only where the DNA matches it firmly. The size field is filled for only some rows; it gives once, few, many or a size class.

TRBV5-6	NA	TRBD1	14	TRBJ2-1	CASSSLKGAGEQFF	TGTGCCAGCAGCTCCTTGAAGGGGGCTGGGGAGCAGTTCTTC
TRBV28	few	NA	12	TRBJ1-2	CASSRSEGSYTF	TGTGCCAGCAGTCGGTCCGAGGGAAGCTACACCTTC
TRBV12-3/TRBV12-4	few	TRBD2	15	TRBJ2-1	CASRVSGGAMVEQFF	TGTGCCAGCAGAGTTAGCGGGGGGGCAATGGTTGAGCAGTTCTTC
TRBV4-1	NA	NA	13	TRBJ1-5	CANSRYLNQPQHF	TGCGCCAACAGCCGCTACTTGAATCAGCCCCAGCATTTT
TRBV6-6	NA	NA	16	TRBJ1-1	CASSYSEGSSNTEVFF	TGTGCCAGCAGTTACTCGGAGGGGTCGTCGAACACTGAAGTTTTCTTT
TRBV7-3	few	TRBD2	15	TRBJ2-1	CASSSGGPPYNEQFF	TGCGCCAGCAGTAGCGGGGGGCCCCCCTACAATGAGCAGTTCTTC
TRBV29-1	few	NA	15	TRBJ2-6	CSAIPTDSGANVLTF	TGCAGCGCCATCCCTACGGACTCTGGGGCCAACGTCCTGACTTTC
TRBV6-2/TRBV6-3	once	NA	14	TRBJ1-1	CASSKSFQGLRAFF	TGTGCCAGCAGTAAATCATTCCAGGGTCTACGGGCTTTCTTT
TRBV9	few	NA	13	TRBJ2-1	CASSVDAANEQFF	TGTGCCAGCAGCGTAGATGCCGCCAATGAGCAGTTCTTC
TRBV25-1	NA	NA	13	TRBJ2-5	CASSAQGWETQYF	TGTGCCAGCAGTGCACAGGGTTGGGAGACCCAGTACTTC
TRBV6-5	many	TRBD1	15	TRBJ1-2	CASSSGGGTGYGYTF	TGTGCCAGCAGTTCCGGGGGGGGGACAGGCTATGGCTACACCTTC
TRBV29-1	NA	NA	14	TRBJ2-1	CSVGRAHSYNEQFF	TGCAGCGTCGGCAGGGCTCACTCCTACAATGAGCAGTTCTTC
TRBV7-9	NA	NA	14	TRBJ2-5	CVSSSGPLTETQYF	TGTGTCAGCAGCTCCGGGCCGTTGACGGAGACCCAGTACTTC
TRBV20-1	NA	TRBD1	13	TRBJ2-7	CSARSGTDYEQYF	TGCAGTGCTAGATCCGGGACAGACTACGAGCAGTACTTC
TRBV7-9	NA	TRBD1	15	TRBJ1-5	CASSPDRGLNQPQHF	TGTGCCAGCAGCCCAGACAGGGGACTCAATCAGCCCCAGCATTTT
TRBV27	few	TRBD2	17	TRBJ2-1	CASSFTGTRGSYNEQFF	TGTGCCAGCAGTTTTACCGGGACTAGGGGATCCTACAATGAGCAGTTCTTC
TRBV29-1	NA	TRBD1	15	TRBJ1-4	CSVEGTGGANEKLFF	TGCAGCGTTGAAGGGACAGGGGGCGCTAATGAAAAACTGTTTTTT
TRBV27	NA	NA	13	TRBJ1-5	CASSLTALTPQHF	TGTGCCAGCAGTTTAACTGCGTTAACGCCCCAGCATTTT
TRBV27	NA	NA	13	TRBJ2-5	CASRSRVQETQYF	TGTGCCAGCAGGAGCAGGGTCCAGGAGACCCAGTACTTC
TRBV27	NA	NA	15	TRBJ2-5	CASRGPGSAQETQYF	TGTGCCAGCAGAGGACCCGGGTCAGCCCAAGAGACCCAGTACTTC
TRBV20-1	few	NA	13	TRBJ2-5	CSARMVAEETQYF	TGCAGTGCTAGGATGGTAGCGGAAGAGACCCAGTACTTC
TRBV5-6	NA	NA	16	TRBJ1-5	CASSSRLSYSNQPQHF	TGTGCCAGCAGCTCCAGGCTGTCGTATAGCAATCAGCCCCAGCATTTT
TRBV28	NA	NA	16	TRBJ1-2	CASSLSGSGPKLGYTF	TGTGCCAGCAGTTTATCCGGCAGCGGACCCAAGTTGGGCTACACCTTC
TRBV10-3	many	TRBD2	18	TRBJ2-7	CAISESTSRGGRSYEQYF	TGTGCCATCAGTGAGTCGACCAGCCGGGGGGGCCGCTCCTACGAGCAGTACTTC
TRBV29-1	NA	NA	10	TRBJ2-5	CSVGRPEQYF	TGCAGCGTTGGGCGTCCTGAGCAGTACTTC
TRBV30	few	TRBD2	13	TRBJ2-3	CARTSGGTDTQYF	TGTGCCCGCACTAGCGGGGGAACAGATACGCAGTATTTT
TRBV28	few	NA	16	TRBJ1-3	CASSSPPGAAGNTIYF	TGTGCCAGCAGTTCACCCCCTGGGGCAGCTGGAAACACCATATATTTT
TRBV7-8	few	NA	14	TRBJ1-5	CASSLVGGVQPQHF	TGTGCCAGCAGCTTAGTCGGGGGGGTTCAGCCCCAGCATTTT
TRBV6-5	many	TRBD2	15	TRBJ2-7	CASISSGSSSYEQYF	TGTGCCAGCATCTCTAGCGGGAGTAGCTCCTACGAGCAGTACTTC
TRBV2	few	TRBD2	14	TRBJ2-1	CASSGAGGTQEQFF	TGTGCCAGCAGTGGCGCGGGAGGTACACAGGAGCAGTTCTTC
TRBV3-1	few	TRBD2	14	TRBJ2-1	CASSHLAGGREQFF	TGTGCCAGCAGCCATCTAGCGGGAGGGAGAGAGCAGTTCTTC
TRBV2	NA	TRBD2	15	TRBJ2-5	CASRTARLAQETQYF	TGTGCCAGCAGGACCGCCCGACTAGCCCAAGAGACCCAGTACTTC
TRBV7-9	NA	NA	14	TRBJ2-7	CASSWYETPYEQYF	TGTGCCAGCAGCTGGTACGAGACCCCCTACGAGCAGTACTTC
TRBV28	many	TRBD1	14	TRBJ1-2	CASGTGEGVGGYTF	TGTGCCAGCGGTACAGGGGAGGGGGTTGGTGGCTACACCTTC
TRBV5-6	few	NA	14	TRBJ1-2	CASSFWGYRYGYTF	TGTGCCAGCAGCTTCTGGGGGTATCGATATGGCTACACCTTC
TRBV7-9	NA	TRBD1	19	TRBJ2-4	CASSLTDRAQRLAKNIQYF	TGTGCCAGCAGCCTTACCGACAGGGCACAGCGGCTAGCCAAAAACATTCAGTACTTC
TRBV5-5	once	TRBD2	15	TRBJ2-3	CASRPGTSRTDTQYF	TGTGCCAGCAGACCCGGGACTAGCCGGACAGATACGCAGTATTTT